The sequence of this T cell receptor beta chain was determined in a study of blood T cells in healthy people across ages (dated by TCRdb to the mid-2010s). Regarding the research as a whole: In model experiments, template switching captured roughly one uniquely barcoded TCR beta cDNA molecule for every two T cells. The study measured age-related changes in TCR beta repertoire diversity using deep sequencing normalized with unique cDNA molecular identifiers. Four age groups were formed from the donors: young (average 16 years), middle-aged (more than 35), aged (roughly 59) and long-lived (less than 85). Donors of different ages were randomly distributed across sequencing lanes to avoid experimental bias. The study analyzed two additional independent replicas of 1 million unique cDNA reads from the same blood draw for two donors, one aged 18 to 30 and one aged 80 or older.

The paper's findings and limits, for the study overall: Observed TCR beta diversity correlated strongly with the percentage of naive T cells measured by flow cytometry. The long-lived group showed more naive CD4+ T cells, fewer expanded clones and increased TCR diversity than the aged group, suggesting age selection. Bulk unsorted PBMC profiling prevented conclusive comparison of naive and antigen-experienced compartments. Estimates of total diversity based on one million sequenced T cells were regarded as lower bounds and as underestimates. Observed TCR beta diversity per million T cells fell roughly linearly with age, and a significant reduction was already apparent by age around 39. Because donor CMV infection status was unknown, age-related changes in expanded clonotypes were potentially confounded.

Library creation used 5' RACE. The sequencer listed for this sample is Illumina HiSeq 2500. A second 7 to 11 cycle PCR used a sample-barcoded 5' primer and a J-beta primer mix. A template-switch 5' adaptor carrying 12 random nucleotides introduced a unique molecular identifier onto each TCR beta cDNA molecule. Each sample yielded at least 2.5 million CDR3-containing paired-end reads. First-strand cDNA synthesis was performed from all RNA using the Mint cDNA synthesis kit, with priming by a TRBC-specific oligonucleotide. Following uracil-DNA glycosylase treatment, all cDNA underwent a first 18-cycle PCR with the universal primers M1SS and BC2_uni_R. Under the source paper's analysis protocol: For normalization, 1 million high-quality reads were randomly selected from each sample, with every read carrying a distinct molecular identifier. Reads sharing molecular identifiers were discarded rather than binned into consensus sequences. CDR3 identification, clonotype clustering and error correction used MiTCR with a Q25 quality threshold and the strictest error-elimination algorithm. A nonparametric unseen species model with Euler transformation was used to estimate a lower bound on total TCR beta diversity. TCRdb handled the public reads itself, with Q25 trimming in fastp and clone calling in MiXCR, and kept productive beta chains. Entries are consolidated by CDR3 protein sequence, retaining the most common genes and DNA. TCRdb, rather than the study authors, made the V and J calls. The sample has 920,000 or so distinct CDR3 sequences on record, under 45% of them singletons. 18% of the sample is held by the ten biggest clonotypes.

The CDR3 has 16 amino acids, counting the end cysteine and phenylalanine. The DNA shown is the 48-base CDR3, in frame from base 1. The germline V gene encodes CDR1 WSHSY and CDR2 SAAADI. Germline trimming amounts to 6 bases on V and 0 bases on J, with 3 as the count of junction bases outside the gene matches. The donors were roughly 40 Caucasian individuals from Russia, aged about 6 to 100 years, who were systemically healthy. Each donor gave ten milliliters of peripheral blood, collected into EDTA-treated Vacutainer tubes. Ficoll-Paque density-gradient centrifugation was used to isolate PBMCs, with at least 7 million per sample. Total RNA was extracted from PBMCs with Trizol reagent, with at least 5.5 micrograms obtained per sample. The percentages of naive CD45RAhigh/CD27high T cells were determined by flow cytometry on a PBMC aliquot from every donor. On this clonotype: It lacks a known antigen. One base away there is no much larger clone; base qualities are not given.

This sequence uses TRBV10-2 and TRBJ2-2; 11 junctional bases match TRBD2. Sequencing was carried out using blood. The origin of this receptor is a woman between 55 and 75 years old in good health. The DNA sequence is given as TGCGCCAGCAGCCGGACTAGCGGGTCGAACACCGGGGAGCTGTTTTTT. Translated, this is CASSRTSGSNTGELFF.